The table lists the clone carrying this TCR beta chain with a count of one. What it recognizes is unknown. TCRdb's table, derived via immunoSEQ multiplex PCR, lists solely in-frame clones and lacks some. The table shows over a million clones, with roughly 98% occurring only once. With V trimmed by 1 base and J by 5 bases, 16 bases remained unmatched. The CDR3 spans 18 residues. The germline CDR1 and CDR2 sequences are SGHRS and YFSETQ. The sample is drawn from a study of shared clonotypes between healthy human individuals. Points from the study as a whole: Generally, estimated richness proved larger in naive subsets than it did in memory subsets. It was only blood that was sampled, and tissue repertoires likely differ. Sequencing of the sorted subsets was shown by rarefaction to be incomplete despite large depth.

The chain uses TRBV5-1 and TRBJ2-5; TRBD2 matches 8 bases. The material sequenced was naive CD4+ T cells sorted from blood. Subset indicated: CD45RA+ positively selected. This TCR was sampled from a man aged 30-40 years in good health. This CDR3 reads CASSLFAGAGVGEETQYF. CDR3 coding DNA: TGCGCCAGCAGCTTGTTCGCGGGAGCGGGAGTAGGGGAGGAGACCCAGTACTTC. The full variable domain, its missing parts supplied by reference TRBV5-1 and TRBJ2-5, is KAGVTQTPRYLIKTRGQQVTLSCSPISGHRSVSWYQQTPGQGLQFLFEYFSETQRNKGNFPGRFSGRQFSNSRSEMNVSTLELGDSALYLCASSLFAGAGVGEETQYFGPGTRLLVL.